The source of this TCR beta chain is a study of T cell responses to AZD1222 COVID-19 vaccine. General observations from the study: Close to half of all spike-specific TCRs reportedly target regions of the variants that are unmutated. Baseline serology detected seropositivity in only a handful of AZD1222 recipients. Clonal diversity was possibly underestimated, and white British individuals and females predominated among donors. Repertoire sampling was restricted to post-peak T cell response timepoints.

The germline CDR1 and CDR2 sequences are SGHRS and YFSETQ. V was cut by 2 bases and J by 2 bases, with 22 bases left in between. There are 18 residues in the CDR3. Measured with immunoSEQ multiplex PCR; TCRdb has only the in-frame clones, and not every one. The sample has some 180,000 clones, 90% to 95% seen once. Regarding this clone: Its antigen is currently unknown.

The sequence came from an adult who received the MenACWY meningococcal vaccine as a control. The sample in question was peripheral blood, obtained 28 days after the second dose of the MenACWY control vaccine. This chain joins TRBV5-1 and TRBJ1-2; D is unclear. CDR3 in amino acids: CASSLRPFSRDLNYGYTF. In DNA form, the CDR3 reads TGCGCCAGCAGCTTAAGACCCTTTTCGAGGGATTTAAACTATGGCTACACCTTC.